The 26 T cell receptor beta chains below come from one sample, sequenced in a study of cytomegalovirus exposure and HLA in healthy donors. Some clones are missing from TCRdb's copy, which holds only in-frame ones; the method was immunoSEQ multiplex PCR. The sample includes 85,000 to 120,000 clones, about 88% of them seen just once. Sequencing used PBMCs. Source of these receptors: a woman under 30 in good health and CMV-seropositive.

This chain connects TRBV6-5 to TRBJ2-1; 7 bases agree with TRBD1. The V gene end was trimmed by 8 bases and the J gene end by 9 bases; junction bases not matched to a gene: 10. Germline CDR1 is MNHEY and CDR2 is SVGAGI. The CDR3 is 13 amino acids. CDR3 nucleotide sequence: TGTGCCAGCGAGGGGGCAGGGAGAGGTGAGCAGTTCTTC. Translating gives CASEGAGRGEQFF.

The chain links TRBV19 to TRBJ2-1, with D uncertain. V was clipped by 3 bases and J by 0 bases, with 9 bases between them. CDR3 length equals 15 residues. Germline CDR1 is LNHDA and CDR2 is SQIVND (reference sequence). CDR3 sequence (DNA): TGTGCCAGTAGTATCATCACGAGCTCCTACAATGAGCAGTTCTTC. Translated: CASSIITSSYNEQFF.

This clone was recorded only once. The CDR3 region has the DNA TGTGCCAGCAGTCGGAGCGGGGGGGCCGGGACCCAGTACTTC. It is translated as CASSRSGGAGTQYF. The chain couples TRBV9 to TRBJ2-5, with 10 bases matching TRBD2. The J segment lost 7 bases and the V segment lost 5 bases, leaving 8 bases of the junction unmatched. Germline CDR1 is SGDLS and CDR2 is YYNGEE. CDR3 length: 14 amino acids.

This clone has only one observation. CDR3 nucleotide sequence: TGTGCCACCAGCAGAGATGAGATAGGGGGAGGGACGCTAGCCTACGAGCAGTACGTC. It codes for CATSRDEIGGGTLAYEQYV. The rearrangement uses TRBV15 and TRBJ2-7; D possibly corresponds to TRBD2 (7 bases). Germline V CDR1 and CDR2: LNHNV, YYDKDF (reference sequence). Trimming stripped 0 bases from V and 2 bases from J, with 23 bases between. The CDR3 covers 19 residues.

The chain recombines TRBV28 with TRBJ1-2; D is undetermined. Germline V lookup: CDR1 MDHEN, CDR2 SYDVKM. The CDR3 is 14 amino acids. Trimming shortened V by 1 base and J by 4 bases, and 10 bases separated the two germline ends. In DNA form, the CDR3 reads TGTGCCAGCAGTTTATTGAGGGAGCCCTATGGCTACACCTTC. Translated: CASSLLREPYGYTF.

CDR3 in DNA: TGTGCCATCAGTGATCGACTAGCGGGAACCGCCTACGAGCAGTACTTC. Amino acid sequence: CAISDRLAGTAYEQYF. The chain links TRBV10-3 to TRBJ2-7, with 11 bases that match TRBD2. With V trimmed by 3 bases and J by 2 bases, 6 bases remained unmatched. The germline V gene has CDR1 ENHRY and CDR2 SYGVKD. The CDR3 loop spans 16 amino acids.

The gene calls are TRBV10-3 and TRBJ1-1; D is possibly TRBD1 (6 bases). The germline V gene encodes CDR1 ENHRY and CDR2 SYGVKD. With 7 bases removed from V and 1 base from J, the gap between germline ends came to 13 bases. This CDR3 contains 14 residues. The CDR3 DNA reads as TGTGCCATCACTCAGACAGGACCGAACACTGAAGCTTTCTTT. It specifies CAITQTGPNTEAFF.

This clone was observed once. The chain has TRBV9 and TRBJ1-2; possible D gene TRBD1, 5 bases. Trimming took off 0 bases at V and 4 bases at J, with 10 bases between the two ends. The germline V gene encodes CDR1 SGDLS and CDR2 YYNGEE. This CDR3 contains 14 residues. The CDR3 here is CASSVGGGTYGYTF. CDR3 bases: TGTGCCAGCAGCGTAGGTGGGGGGACCTATGGCTACACCTTC.

The chain recombines TRBV2 with TRBJ1-2, with TRBD1 as a possible D gene (5 bases). V was pared by 6 bases and J by 3 bases, with 17 bases between. Germline loops: CDR1 SNHLY, CDR2 FYNNEI. The CDR3 runs to 15 residues. This CDR3 reads CASSQGRQAHYGYTF. The CDR3 DNA reads TGTGCCAGCAGCCAGGGTCGGCAGGCTCACTATGGCTACACCTTC.

The gene calls are TRBV4-3 and TRBJ1-2; D is unresolved. In germline, CDR1 is LGHNA, CDR2 YSLEER. The CDR3 covers 15 residues. The V end lost 1 base, the J end lost 5 bases, and 14 bases lay between the germline ends. The CDR3 region is CASSQVLRSSYGYTF. CDR3 sequence (DNA): TGCGCCAGCAGCCAAGTTCTGAGGAGCTCTTATGGCTACACCTTC.

This chain connects TRBV28 to TRBJ1-6; D is ambiguous. The germline gives CDR1 MDHEN, CDR2 SYDVKM. The CDR3 is made up of 16 amino acids. Trimming removed 2 bases at V and 0 bases at J, with 8 bases between. CDR3 sequence reads: CASSLRVDSYNSPLHF. DNA of the CDR3: TGTGCCAGCAGTTTACGGGTGGACTCCTATAATTCACCCCTCCACTTT.

The chain couples TRBV5-1 to TRBJ2-1; D ambiguous. Germline lookup yields CDR1 SGHRS and CDR2 YFSETQ. CDR3 size: 12 residues. V was pared by 5 bases and J by 8 bases, with 11 bases between. CDR3 loop: CASRWSSDEQFF. CDR3 bases: TGCGCCAGCAGGTGGTCCTCGGATGAGCAGTTCTTC.

The chain links TRBV7-9 to TRBJ2-1; 9 nucleotides align to TRBD1. J was trimmed by 2 bases and V by 6 bases; bases with no gene match: 8. This CDR3 region has 16 residues. The V gene's germline CDR1 is SEHNR and CDR2 FQNEAQ (reference sequence). Here the CDR3 reads CASSPRNRGPYNEQFF. CDR3 coding DNA: TGTGCCAGCAGTCCCCGGAACAGGGGGCCCTACAATGAGCAGTTCTTC. Filled out from reference TRBV7-9 and TRBJ2-1, the complete variable domain reads DTGVSQNPRHKITKRGQNVTFRCDPISEHNRLYWYRQTLGQGPEFLTYFQNEAQLEKSRLLSDRFSAERPKGSFSTLEIQRTEQGDSAMYLCASSPRNRGPYNEQFFGPGTRLTVL.

This chain uses TRBV6-1 with TRBJ2-7; 9 bases align to TRBD1. V gave up 7 bases and J gave up 0 bases; unmatched junction bases: 4. The CDR3 length is 14 residues. Germline V CDR1 and CDR2: MNHNS, SASEGT. DNA for the CDR3: TGTGCCAGCAAGAGGACAGGGGCCTCCTACGAGCAGTACTTC. It codes for CASKRTGASYEQYF.

The gene calls are TRBV28 and TRBJ1-5; 8 bases are shared with TRBD1. Trimming cost V 8 bases and J 3 bases; bases outside gene matches: 12. The CDR3 has 16 amino acids. The germline CDR1 and CDR2 sequences are MDHEN and SYDVKM. This chain's CDR3 is CASARGRVTYNQPQHF. CDR3 sequence (DNA): TGTGCCAGCGCCAGGGGGCGGGTAACTTACAATCAGCCCCAGCATTTT.

The V gene is TRBV27, the J gene TRBJ2-5; 8 nucleotides match TRBD2. The ends lost 6 bases at V and 7 bases at J; junction bases unmatched: 19. Germline loops: CDR1 MNHEY, CDR2 SMNVEV (reference sequence). The CDR3 spans 17 residues. CDR3 residues: CASRPILSGGPEATQYF. The CDR3 coding sequence is TGTGCCAGCAGACCCATCCTCTCGGGGGGGCCGGAGGCGACCCAGTACTTC.

The rearrangement joins TRBV28 to TRBJ1-5, with D possibly being TRBD1 (6 bases). The CDR3 consists of 16 residues. V dropped 3 bases and J dropped 4 bases, with 16 bases sitting between them. Germline-derived CDR1 and CDR2 are MDHEN and SYDVKM. CDR3 in amino acids: CASSFRSWQGNQPQHF. The CDR3 coding sequence is TGTGCCAGCAGTTTTCGGTCGTGGCAGGGGAATCAGCCCCAGCATTTT.

This sequence joins TRBV19 and TRBJ1-6; D perhaps matches TRBD1 (5 bases). The V gene's germline CDR1 is LNHDA and CDR2 SQIVND (reference sequence). The CDR3 sequence is 13 residues long. V lost 6 bases and J 7 bases, leaving 10 bases between the germline ends. The CDR3 nucleotides are TGTGCCAGTAGAGGGGCAGGGAATTCACCCCTCCACTTT. Protein sequence: CASRGAGNSPLHF.

The rearrangement links TRBV5-4 to TRBJ2-1, with D possibly matching TRBD2 (5 bases). The V and J ends lost 5 bases and 7 bases respectively, with 16 bases between them. The CDR3 runs to 14 residues. Germline lookup yields CDR1 SGHNT and CDR2 YYREEE (reference sequence). The chain's CDR3 is CASRSDLEANEQFF. The DNA for the CDR3 is TGTGCCAGCAGATCGGACTTAGAGGCAAATGAGCAGTTCTTC.

The chain recombines TRBV19 with TRBJ2-1; 7 nucleotides align to TRBD1. The CDR3 runs 13 residues. J gave up 4 bases and V 4 bases, and 1 base lay outside the gene matches. Germline loops: CDR1 LNHDA, CDR2 SQIVND (reference sequence). CDR3 sequence (DNA): TGTGCCAGTAGTAGGGGACAGTACAATGAGCAGTTCTTC. This encodes CASSRGQYNEQFF.

There are a few counts of this clone. The chain carries TRBV10-2 and TRBJ2-7; 7 nucleotides agree with TRBD1. Germline CDR1 and CDR2: WSHSY and SAAADI. This CDR3 is 15 amino acids long. Trimming at V came to 3 bases and at J to 2 bases, leaving 7 bases not matched to a gene. CDR3 sequence (DNA): TGCGCCAGCAGTGACCATAGAACAGGGGCCTACGAGCAGTACGTC. Residues: CASSDHRTGAYEQYV.

The V gene is TRBV5-4, the J gene TRBJ1-2; 9 nucleotides agree with TRBD1. The CDR3 length is 15 residues. The germline V gene has CDR1 SGHNT and CDR2 YYREEE (reference sequence). V dropped 4 bases and J dropped 8; count of bases not matched to a gene: 12. CDR3 protein: CASSPLRDRDRGYTF. The CDR3 nucleotides are TGTGCCAGCAGCCCACTCCGGGACAGGGATCGGGGCTACACCTTC. The full variable domain, its missing parts supplied by reference TRBV5-4 and TRBJ1-2, is ETGVTQSPTHLIKTRGQQVTLRCSSQSGHNTVSWYQQALGQGPQFIFQYYREEENGRGNFPPRFSGLQFPNYSSELNVNALELDDSALYLCASSPLRDRDRGYTFGSGTRLTVV.

The chain recombines TRBV2 with TRBJ2-7, with D tentatively TRBD1 (5 bases). The CDR3 has 14 residues. Germline CDR1 SNHLY, CDR2 FYNNEI. V lost 2 bases and J 2 bases, leaving 10 bases between the germline ends. The CDR3 is CASSERGSAYEQYF. For the CDR3, the DNA is TGTGCCAGCAGTGAAAGGGGCTCGGCCTACGAGCAGTACTTC. Full variable domain (rest looked up from reference TRBV2 and TRBJ2-7): EPEVTQTPSHQVTQMGQEVILRCVPISNHLYFYWYRQILGQKVEFLVSFYNNEISEKSEIFDDQFSVERPDGSNFTLKIRSTKLEDSAMYFCASSERGSAYEQYFGPGTRLTVT.

The chain joins TRBV21-1 to TRBJ2-3; TRBD2 is taken as the D call from the table, unchecked against the DNA. TRBV21-1 is annotated as a pseudogene. This CDR3 spans 19 amino acids. DNA for the CDR3: TGTGCCAGCAGCAAAGCCTCGAAGACTAGCTACCTCTCCACAGATACGCAGTATTTT. This codes for CASSKASKTSYLSTDTQYF.

The V and J genes are TRBV7-9 and TRBJ2-7; a weak D match, TRBD1 (5 bases). Deletions cut 5 bases from V and 1 base from J, with 12 bases between. Per germline, CDR1 SEHNR and CDR2 FQNEAQ (reference sequence). The CDR3 sequence is 14 residues long. The CDR3 here is CASSKGWGSYEQYF. CDR3 sequence (DNA): TGTGCCAGCAGCAAGGGGTGGGGTTCCTACGAGCAGTACTTC.

This chain uses TRBV4-2 with TRBJ2-7, with 7 bases matching TRBD1. J gave up 1 base and V 3 bases, and 9 bases lay outside the gene matches. CDR1 and CDR2 (germline): LGHNA, YNFKEQ. CDR3 length equals 16 residues. This chain's CDR3 is CASSQNNRGNSYEQYF. The CDR3, as DNA: TGTGCCAGCAGCCAGAATAACAGGGGAAATTCCTACGAGCAGTACTTC.